Listed below are T cell receptor beta chains from one sample, sequenced in a study of cytomegalovirus exposure and HLA in healthy donors. Method: immunoSEQ multiplex PCR; TCRdb's copy keeps in-frame clones and lacks some. The data contain roughly 300,000 clones, 86% of them singletons. The sample consisted of PBMCs. Every receptor here comes from a man aged 40-49 years in good health and CMV-seropositive. Each CDR3 is given without its conserved first and last residue. The order of the fields is V gene, clone size, CDR3 length, CDR3 protein. Expanded clones get a size class; other rows say once, few or many, or leave the size out.

>TRBV11-2|.|13
ASSLEGAISDTQY
>TRBV28|.|15
ASTLRGLTGMNTEAF
>TRBV2|.|11
ASSLEAGETQY
>TRBV19|.|18
ASSIAGQSWGLLAKNIQY
>TRBV4-3|.|13
ASSVSGRGTDTQY
>TRBV5-1|.|12
ASSSTSGEDTQY
>TRBV28|.|14
ASSHPAGTSDYEQY
>TRBV28|.|14
ASSLGRQGRVQPQH
>TRBV19|.|15
ASSSRLAGRSTDTQY
>TRBV21-1|.|16
ASSKIHRDRGHTGELF
>TRBV6-7|once|15
ASISTAGGAGNQPQH
>TRBV23-1|.|14
ASSQGKVRVGTEAF
>TRBV5-4|.|16
ASSLESFSGRGAREQY
>TRBV11-3|.|14
ASSPQGARSFNEQF
>TRBV6-4|.|11
ASSVGGSNEQF
>TRBV19|.|10
ASSISGAGYT
>TRBV9|.|13
ASSGLGAYTDTQY
>TRBV18|.|12
ASSPGQGTDTQY
>TRBV27|.|14
ASSSLSGRAFYEQY
>TRBV28|.|13
ASSFALQGPYEQY
>TRBV14|.|15
ASSRAVWGQGDREQY
>TRBV6-5|.|13
ASSSSRISTDTQY
>TRBV5-1|.|14
ASSLGLAASTDTQY
>TRBV5-1|once|12
ASRPGLSYNEQF
>TRBV27|.|12
ASSRTGSGNTIY
>TRBV6-1|few|13
ASSQQRGLNTEAF
>TRBV6-1|.|17
ASSVAPLLAGVLQETQY
>TRBV27|.|12
ASSLIAVGYEQY
>TRBV20-1|.|9
SARWGPEAF
>TRBV28|.|13
ASSFAQLVNYGYT
>TRBV29-1|.|12
SVELAGSPYEQY
>TRBV27|once|12
ASSLGENTGELF
>TRBV30|.|13
AWKVGDRDYNEQF
>TRBV7-2|.|15
ASSSLVAGGSTDTQY
>TRBV19|.|10
ASSIGPQPQH
>TRBV15|.|15
ATSRGGWRDGSYEQY
>TRBV4-1|.|12
ASSQLAGPDEQF
>TRBV5-4|.|11
ASSIGGSYEQY
>TRBV19|.|11
ASSQMNTGELF
>TRBV19|.|13
ASSIDRSHNQPQH
>TRBV10-3|.|12
AISDPDRGHGYT
>TRBV29-1|.|12
SVNRGTNTGELF
>TRBV4-2|few|10
ASSQSPREQF
>TRBV7-9|.|13
ASSLDGGTSYEQY
>TRBV2|.|13
ASSLLAGGTDTQY
>TRBV4-3|.|13
ASSQDSGGGYEQY